The entry that follows covers one T cell receptor (beta chain) sequence. Its antigen is still unknown. The germline V gene encodes CDR1 SGHTA and CDR2 FQGNSA. V shed 1 base and J 4 bases; nucleotides not matched to a gene: 6. The CDR3 has 16 amino acids. The repertoire was sequenced with immunoSEQ multiplex PCR; TCRdb's copy has only in-frame clones and lacks some. The sample has around 140,000 clones, 93% seen once. The data stem from a study of OX40 agonist ivuxolimab in advanced cancers. The wider study: Intravenous ivuxolimab at 0.01 to 10 mg/kg was given to patients every 2 weeks. Two cutaneous melanoma patients and one hepatocellular carcinoma patient, three in all, had partial responses. Enrolled patients in dose escalation had cancers that were hepatocellular carcinoma, melanoma, renal cell or head and neck cancer. Study-level findings and limits: More expanded clones were found, on average, in CD8+ than in CD4+ T cells.

This sequence was found in an adult with an advanced solid tumor such as melanoma, head and neck, liver or kidney cancer. The sequenced sample was CD4+ or CD8+ T cells sorted from blood, obtained in a trial of the OX40 agonist ivuxolimab. The rearrangement joins TRBV7-2 to TRBJ2-5, with TRBD1 matching 10 bases. CDR3 protein: CASSLVGDRGGETQYF. For the CDR3, the DNA is TGTGCCAGCAGCTTAGTTGGGGACAGGGGTGGAGAGACCCAGTACTTC.